The 30 T cell receptor beta chains listed next were all sequenced from one sample in a study of CD39 and CD103 CD8 tumor-infiltrating T cells. The assay was immunoSEQ multiplex PCR, and TCRdb's table has in-frame clones only and misses some. The table records roughly 18,000 clones, around 90% of them present only once. Source material: CD8+ T cells sorted from blood. Noted subset: total memory CD8 T cells (CD45RA-CCR7+/-) from blood or uninvolved lymph node. The receptor set was obtained from a human donor with head and neck squamous cell carcinoma.

The chain has TRBV19 and TRBJ1-1; a weak D match, TRBD1 (5 bases). Germline loops: CDR1 LNHDA, CDR2 SQIVND (reference sequence). The CDR3 sequence is 14 residues long. Trimming removed 9 bases at V and 4 bases at J, with 18 bases between. CDR3 in amino acids: CASQTRAWGTEAFF. CDR3 nucleotide sequence: TGTGCCAGCCAAACCAGGGCTTGGGGCACTGAAGCTTTCTTT.

The CDR3 sequence: CAWNGGLADTQYF. In DNA, the CDR3 is TGTGCCTGGAACGGGGGACTCGCAGATACGCAGTATTTT. The V and J genes are TRBV30 and TRBJ2-3; tentative D call: TRBD2 (6 bases). The CDR3 consists of 13 residues. The V and J ends lost 4 bases and 4 bases respectively, with 12 bases between them. Germline lookup yields CDR1 GTSNPN and CDR2 SVGIG (reference sequence).

The chain is built from TRBV27 and TRBJ2-2, with D uncertain. This CDR3 comprises 18 residues. Germline CDR1 and CDR2: MNHEY and SMNVEV (reference sequence). V gave up 2 bases and J gave up 0 bases, with 16 bases separating them. The DNA of the CDR3 is TGTGCCAGCAGTTTAGTGACGTGGGTTGAGCCGAACACCGGGGAGCTGTTTTTT. This codes for CASSLVTWVEPNTGELFF.

The rearrangement joins TRBV5-5 to TRBJ2-1, with 8 positions matching TRBD1. Unmatched junction bases numbered 7, after V lost 4 bases and J lost 4 bases. The CDR3 sequence is 15 residues long. Germline assignment: CDR1 SGHKS and CDR2 YYEKEE (reference sequence). For the CDR3, the DNA is TGTGCCAGCAGCCGGGGACAGGAATTTTACAATGAGCAGTTCTTC. Translating gives CASSRGQEFYNEQFF.

The chain has TRBV5-1 and TRBJ1-1, with 7 bases that match TRBD1. V trimming: 6 bases; J trimming: 4 bases; junction bases outside the gene matches: 27. The V gene's germline CDR1 is SGHRS and CDR2 YFSETQ. The CDR3 extends over 20 amino acids. The DNA for the CDR3 is TGCGCCAGCAATTCACGCGCGGCAACAGGGGATCTAAAAAAGGGCACTGAAGCTTTCTTT. Residues: CASNSRAATGDLKKGTEAFF.

The J gene is TRBJ2-6, the V gene TRBV7-9; weak D call: TRBD1 (6 bases). The CDR3 is made up of 19 amino acids. V was cut by 1 base and J by 0 bases, with 16 bases left in between. CDR1 and CDR2 (germline): SEHNR, FQNEAQ (reference sequence). The CDR3: CASSLVGTSPISGANVLTF. For the CDR3, the DNA is TGTGCCAGCAGCTTAGTCGGGACATCCCCTATCTCTGGGGCCAACGTCCTGACTTTC.

V usage is TRBV9 and J usage is TRBJ2-1, with D perhaps matching TRBD1 (6 bases). Germline V gene data show CDR1 as SGDLS and CDR2 as YYNGEE. The CDR3 is 17 amino acids. Trimming pared 3 bases from V and 0 bases from J, leaving 16 bases between. This chain's CDR3 is CASSGPGHFSSYNEQFF. The CDR3 region has the DNA TGTGCCAGCAGCGGACCGGGACACTTCTCCTCCTACAATGAGCAGTTCTTC. Variable domain in full (rest from reference TRBV9 and TRBJ2-1): DSGVTQTPKHLITATGQRVTLRCSPRSGDLSVYWYQQSLDQGLQFLIQYYNGEERAKGNILERFSAQQFPDLHSELNLSSLELGDSALYFCASSGPGHFSSYNEQFFGPGTRLTVL.

This chain connects TRBV7-3 to TRBJ2-3; 8 bases are shared with TRBD2. CDR1 SGHTA and CDR2 FQGTGA come from the germline V gene. The junction had 6 bases not matched to a gene; V was cut back by 6 bases and J by 4 bases. The CDR3 has 14 residues. CDR3 DNA sequence: TGTGCCAGCAGGGGAGGCGGGGGGCCAGATACGCAGTATTTT. Translated: CASRGGGGPDTQYF.

This clone occurred once. The chain uses TRBV6-5 and TRBJ2-2; no reliable D call. The CDR3 contains 15 residues. Germline-derived CDR1 and CDR2 are MNHEY and SVGAGI. Trimming took off 4 bases at V and 3 bases at J, with 12 bases between the two ends. In DNA, the CDR3 is TGTGCCAGCAGTTCCGGTACGGCGGACACCGGGGAGCTGTTTTTT. As protein: CASSSGTADTGELFF.

This clone has just one count. The J gene is TRBJ2-7, the V gene TRBV7-6, with 8 bases fitting TRBD1. In germline, CDR1 is SGHVS, CDR2 FNYEAQ. This CDR3 spans 17 amino acids. With 3 bases clipped from V and 2 bases from J, the junction kept 12 bases outside the gene matches. The CDR3 loop is CASSFQGARDLAYEQYF. The CDR3 DNA reads as TGTGCCAGCAGCTTCCAGGGGGCGAGAGATTTGGCCTACGAGCAGTACTTC.

V gene TRBV7-8 combines with J gene TRBJ2-1; D gene ambiguous. The CDR3 has 13 amino acids. Per the germline V gene, CDR1 is SGHVS and CDR2 is FQNEAQ. V lost 3 bases, J lost 8 bases, and 11 bases lay in between. CDR3: CASSFGSWDEQFF. CDR3 DNA sequence: TGTGCCAGCAGCTTTGGAAGCTGGGATGAGCAGTTCTTC.

The rearrangement links TRBV28 to TRBJ1-2; tentative D call: TRBD1 (5 bases). The CDR3 consists of 13 residues. Germline values: CDR1 MDHEN, CDR2 SYDVKM. Trimming shortened V by 8 bases and J by 4 bases, and 14 bases separated the two germline ends. The CDR3 DNA reads as TGTGCCAGCGGAACAGGTTCGGGCTATGGCTACACCTTC. Translated: CASGTGSGYGYTF.

The rearrangement links TRBV7-8 to TRBJ1-2; D unresolved. The germline V gene has CDR1 SGHVS and CDR2 FQNEAQ. With 2 bases removed from V and 6 bases from J, the gap between germline ends came to 10 bases. CDR3 size: 13 residues. This CDR3 reads CASSLSILHGYTF. CDR3 DNA: TGTGCCAGCAGCTTAAGTATCCTCCATGGCTACACCTTC.

This clone appeared once. The V call is TRBV27, the J call TRBJ2-7; D is undetermined. The CDR3 totals 14 residues. CDR1 and CDR2 from the germline V gene are MNHEY and SMNVEV (reference sequence). Trimming took 5 bases from V and 0 from J, leaving 11 bases between them. CDR3 DNA sequence: TGTGCCAGCAGTCCCCGCGCCAGCTCCTACGAGCAGTACTTC. Translated, it gives CASSPRASSYEQYF.

The V call is TRBV28, the J call TRBJ2-7; D not resolved. From germline, CDR1 is MDHEN and CDR2 SYDVKM. CDR3 length equals 14 residues. The V end was cut by 10 bases, the J end by 0 bases, with 16 bases between. CDR3 coding DNA: TGTGCCACCTCCTCGGGTGGGAACTCCTACGAGCAGTACTTC. Protein sequence: CATSSGGNSYEQYF.

The chain has TRBV19 and TRBJ1-5; 10 bases line up with TRBD1. CDR3 length: 15 residues. The V segment lost 3 bases and the J segment 6 bases; nucleotides outside the gene matches: 5. From germline, CDR1 is LNHDA and CDR2 SQIVND (reference sequence). The CDR3 region has the DNA TGTGCCAGTAGTATGACAGGGGGCTGGGGTCAGCCCCAGCATTTT. It yields the protein CASSMTGGWGQPQHF.

The CDR3: CASSPPGQGFEQYF. CDR3 DNA: TGTGCCAGCAGTCCACCGGGACAGGGTTTCGAGCAGTACTTC. The rearrangement uses TRBV6-6 and TRBJ2-7, with TRBD1 matching over 9 bases. Germline CDR1 is MNHNY and CDR2 is SVGAGI (reference sequence). The J segment lost 6 bases and the V segment lost 5 bases, leaving 8 bases of the junction unmatched. This CDR3 contains 14 residues.

On this clone itself: At one boundary the junction diverges from the germline segment, which might be a read error. The V gene is TRBV19, the J gene TRBJ2-7; D possibly corresponds to TRBD1 (6 bases). The CDR3 covers 13 residues. Germline V gene sequence: CDR1 LNHDA, CDR2 SQIVND (reference sequence). The CDR3, as DNA: TGTGCCAGTAGTAGTGGACAGCACTACGGGCAGTACTTC. Residues: CASSSGQHYGQYF.

This chain connects TRBV10-3 to TRBJ1-5, with 7 nucleotides matching TRBD1. V lost 3 bases to trimming and J lost 6 bases; unmatched junction nucleotides: 5. CDR3 length: 14 residues. CDR1 ENHRY and CDR2 SYGVKD come from the germline V gene. The CDR3 loop reads CAISDLGGGQPQHF. As DNA, the CDR3 is TGTGCCATCAGTGATTTAGGGGGCGGTCAGCCCCAGCATTTT.

This clone occurred once. The chain couples TRBV7-8 to TRBJ1-4; the D gene is possibly TRBD1 (6 bases). V was cut by 2 bases and J by 4 bases, with 26 bases left in between. This CDR3 spans 20 amino acids. CDR1 is SGHVS and CDR2 is FQNEAQ in the germline V gene. CDR3 in DNA: TGTGCCAGCAGCTTATACCCCTCGTTGGCAGGGGAGGGGGTTAATGAAAAACTGTTTTTT. Protein: CASSLYPSLAGEGVNEKLFF. Full variable domain (remainder filled in from reference TRBV7-8 and TRBJ1-4): GAGVSQSPRYKVAKRGQDVALRCDPISGHVSLFWYQQALGQGPEFLTYFQNEAQLDKSGLPSDRFFAERPEGSVSTLKIQRTQQEDSAVYLCASSLYPSLAGEGVNEKLFFGSGTQLSVL.

In the case of this clone: The junction does not match germline at one end; this may be a read error. V and J are TRBV13 and TRBJ1-2; 9 nucleotides match TRBD1. CDR3 length: 15 residues. CDR1 and CDR2 (germline): PRHDT, FYEKMQ (reference sequence). DNA of the CDR3: TGTGCCAGCAGCCACACAGGGGGCTTGTGGCCTGGTGTCTTCTTC. This translates into CASSHTGGLWPGVFF.

V gene TRBV7-9 combines with J gene TRBJ2-4; D not certain. The CDR3 has 15 residues. CDR1 and CDR2 from the germline V gene are SEHNR and FQNEAQ (reference sequence). V was cut by 1 base and J by 2 bases, with 9 bases left in between. For the CDR3, the DNA is TGTGCCAGCAGCTTAGAATTAGGGACCAAAAACATTCAGTACTTC. Translating it yields CASSLELGTKNIQYF.

The chain employs TRBV30 and TRBJ1-5; D is ambiguous. Germline V gene sequence: CDR1 GTSNPN, CDR2 SVGIG (reference sequence). The ends were cut back, 2 bases at V and 4 bases at J, with 12 bases in the middle. The CDR3 extends over 14 amino acids. The CDR3 DNA reads as TGTGCCTGGAGTCCTATTAGAGGGAATCAGCCCCAGCATTTT. It translates to CAWSPIRGNQPQHF.

The gene calls are TRBV9 and TRBJ2-7, with a possible D match to TRBD2 (6 bases). Germline V gene sequence: CDR1 SGDLS, CDR2 YYNGEE. The V and J ends lost 7 bases and 0 bases respectively, with 11 bases between them. This CDR3 spans 13 amino acids. The CDR3 DNA is TGTGCCAGCGGCCCCGGGAGCTCCTACGAGCAGTACTTC. It codes for CASGPGSSYEQYF.

V is TRBV6-1 and J is TRBJ1-1; D is uncertain. The CDR3 loop spans 16 amino acids. The V gene's germline CDR1 is MNHNS and CDR2 SASEGT. Trimming took 2 bases from V and 0 from J, leaving 13 bases between them. CDR3 nucleotide sequence: TGTGCCAGCAGTGAAAATTGGGCAAAACTGAACACTGAAGCTTTCTTT. Protein product: CASSENWAKLNTEAFF.

This clone was counted only a few times. The chain is built from TRBV2 and TRBJ1-1; weak D call: TRBD1 (6 bases). V lost 3 bases and J 0 bases, leaving 8 bases between the germline ends. CDR3 length equals 14 residues. The germline gives CDR1 SNHLY, CDR2 FYNNEI. The DNA for the CDR3 is TGTGCCAGCAGTGACGGGGGCTTGAACACTGAAGCTTTCTTT. This encodes CASSDGGLNTEAFF.

A word on this clone: A junction end diverges from the germline sequence, so it may reflect a read error. This chain links TRBV2 with TRBJ1-2; D not resolved. Germline V lookup: CDR1 SNHLY, CDR2 FYNNEI. The CDR3 spans 11 residues. The CDR3 bases are TGTGCCAGCAGTCAATCGGACGACGCATCCTTC. Protein product: CASSQSDDASF.

The chain employs TRBV7-9 and TRBJ2-7; tentatively, D is TRBD2 (6 bases). V was clipped by 0 bases and J by 2 bases, with 14 bases between them. The CDR3 has 16 residues. Germline-derived CDR1 and CDR2 are SEHNR and FQNEAQ (reference sequence). The CDR3 DNA follows: TGTGCCAGCAGCTTAGCGGCGGGGACGGAACCCTACGAGCAGTACTTC. It translates to CASSLAAGTEPYEQYF.

The V call is TRBV7-9, the J call TRBJ2-1, with D possibly TRBD1 on 6 matching bases. The germline V gene encodes CDR1 SEHNR and CDR2 FQNEAQ (reference sequence). The germline V and J ends were trimmed by 2 bases and 0 bases, with 8 bases remaining between them. The CDR3 runs 15 residues. The DNA of the CDR3 is TGTGCCAGCAGCTTAACAGGGAGCTCCTACAATGAGCAGTTCTTC. Its protein product is CASSLTGSSYNEQFF.

This chain joins TRBV5-4 and TRBJ2-7; no clear D gene. The CDR3 totals 14 residues. V was shortened by 0 bases and J by 3 bases, with 10 bases between the two germline ends. Looked up from germline, CDR1 is SGHNT and CDR2 is YYREEE (reference sequence). The CDR3 loop reads CASSLDGGYYEQYF. The DNA for the CDR3 is TGTGCCAGCAGCTTGGATGGCGGATACTACGAGCAGTACTTC.